These 6 T cell receptor beta chains originate from one sample sequenced in a study of cytomegalovirus exposure and HLA in healthy donors (dated by TCRdb to 2015 to 2018). The receptor library was made with the immunoSEQ multiplex PCR assay. The multiplex PCR relied on a mix of 60 forward primers for TCR Vbeta segments and 13 reverse primers for TCR Jbeta segments. TCRdb retrieved this table from immuneACCESS and kept in-frame rearrangements only. Not all clones are present; in checked studies, unresolved V genes account for under half, and no reason is known for the remainder. This sample gives around 99,000 clones in total; roughly 79% of them show up just once. The ten top clones hold roughly 8% of the sample. Sequences were obtained from PBMCs. The receptors here all came from a woman aged 45 to 65 in good health and CMV-seropositive.

A word on this clone: One end of the junction varies from germline; a read error may be responsible. J is TRBJ2-7 and V is TRBV7-9; no definite D call. The length of the CDR3 is 12 residues. Germline assignment: CDR1 SEHNR and CDR2 FQNEAQ (reference sequence). CDR3 residues: CSSSSISYEQYF. The DNA for the CDR3 is TGTTCCAGCAGCTCCATTTCCTACGAGCAGTACTTC.

This chain connects TRBV28 to TRBJ2-5; D is unclear. The assigned J gene may be wrong: the sequence end matches TRBJ2-7 better. This CDR3 region has 11 residues. Looked up from germline, CDR1 is MDHEN and CDR2 is SYDVKM. The CDR3, as DNA: TGTGCCAGCAGTTTAGGTTACGAGCAGTACTTC. Translation gives CASSLGYEQYF.

This clone has a handful of counts. The CDR3 sequence is CASSSDRENIQYF. The DNA of the CDR3 is TGTGCCAGCAGTTCGGACAGGGAGAACATTCAGTACTTC. This chain joins TRBV27 and TRBJ2-4; 8 bases map to TRBD1. The germline CDR1 and CDR2 sequences are MNHEY and SMNVEV (reference sequence). This CDR3 is built from 13 residues. With V trimmed by 4 bases and J by 7 bases, 3 bases remained unmatched.

The rearrangement links TRBV27 to TRBJ1-1; possibly TRBD1 for D (5 bases). Germline assignment: CDR1 MNHEY and CDR2 SMNVEV (reference sequence). The CDR3 runs 14 residues. Deletions cut 1 base from V and 5 bases from J, with 11 bases between. The CDR3 loop is CASSLLGGETEAFF. The CDR3 bases are TGTGCCAGCAGTTTATTGGGGGGGGAGACTGAAGCTTTCTTT.

V usage is TRBV15 and J usage is TRBJ1-4; possible D gene TRBD1, 6 bases. The V gene lost 5 bases and the J gene lost 7 bases, with 14 bases spanning the gap. Germline CDR1 LNHNV, CDR2 YYDKDF (reference sequence). This CDR3 contains 14 residues. In DNA form, the CDR3 reads TGTGCCACCAGCCGTACCGGGGGGCCTGAAAAACTGTTTTTT. Its translation is CATSRTGGPEKLFF.

The genes are TRBV7-8 and TRBJ1-2; 9 bases agree with TRBD1. The CDR3 sequence is 16 residues long. Germline loops: CDR1 SGHVS, CDR2 FQNEAQ. V trimming: 5 bases; J trimming: 4 bases; junction bases outside the gene matches: 11. The CDR3 here is CASSVDPTGGLYGYTF. CDR3 nucleotides: TGTGCCAGCAGCGTAGATCCTACAGGGGGCCTCTATGGCTACACCTTC.